Below, one T cell receptor beta chain is given with its context. Its antigen remains unidentified. V lost 3 bases to trimming and J lost 3 bases; unmatched junction nucleotides: 10. The germline gives CDR1 LGHNA, CDR2 YNFKEQ. CDR3 size: 16 residues. The record originates from a study of early T cells in non-severe SARS-CoV-2 infection. Study at large: Sequencing targeted bulk RNA from unsorted whole blood, leaving chains unpaired. Study observations and caveats: Matching with VDJdb favored anti-spike CD8 responses (missing private and CD4 specificities).

Tagging with unique molecular identifiers was applied to individual cDNA molecules. MiXCR was run by TCRdb on the 5' RACE reads, yielding one entry per CDR3 protein. Among about 66,000 distinct CDR3 sequences listed, less than 20% were seen once. The gene calls are TRBV4-2 and TRBJ2-7, with 8 bases fitting TRBD1. The clonotype was recovered from an adult who was a healthcare worker with PCR-confirmed SARS-CoV-2 infection or an uninfected control (not recorded which). The sequencing used whole blood, collected at baseline. In nucleotides, the CDR3 is TGTGCCAGCAGCCAGAAGACCGGGACAGGTATCTACGAGCAGTACTTC. It encodes CASSQKTGTGIYEQYF.